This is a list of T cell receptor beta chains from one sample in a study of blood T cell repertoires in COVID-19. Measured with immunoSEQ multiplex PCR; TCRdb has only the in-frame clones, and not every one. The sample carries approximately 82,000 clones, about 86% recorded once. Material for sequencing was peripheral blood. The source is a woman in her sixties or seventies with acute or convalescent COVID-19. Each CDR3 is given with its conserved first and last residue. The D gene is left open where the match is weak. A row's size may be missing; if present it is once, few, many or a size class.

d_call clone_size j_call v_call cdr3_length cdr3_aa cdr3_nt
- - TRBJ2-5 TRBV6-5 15 CASSYSGRPQETQYF TGTGCCAGCAGTTACAGTGGGAGGCCACAAGAGACCCAGTACTTC
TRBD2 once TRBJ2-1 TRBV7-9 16 CASSFFSGTRYNEQFF TGTGCCAGCAGCTTCTTTAGCGGGACACGCTACAATGAGCAGTTCTTC
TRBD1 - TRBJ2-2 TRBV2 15 CASSFDRGYTGELFF TGTGCCAGCAGTTTTGACAGGGGCTACACCGGGGAGCTGTTTTTT
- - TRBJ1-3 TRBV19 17 CASQVSGTSSSGNTIYF TGTGCCAGTCAAGTATCAGGGACTTCAAGCTCTGGAAACACCATATATTTT
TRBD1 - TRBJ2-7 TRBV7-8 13 CASNDRVAYEQYF TGTGCCAGCAATGACAGGGTGGCCTACGAGCAGTACTTC
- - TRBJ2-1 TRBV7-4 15 CASSLEPLALNEQFF TGTGCCAGCAGCTTAGAGCCACTAGCCCTAAATGAGCAGTTCTTC
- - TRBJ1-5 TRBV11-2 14 CASSPWAGDQPQHF TGTGCCAGCAGCCCCTGGGCAGGGGATCAGCCCCAGCATTTT
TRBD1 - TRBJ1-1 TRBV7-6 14 CASSLEGGQGTFLF TGTGCCAGCAGCTTAGAGGGGGGACAGGGGACGTTTCTATTT
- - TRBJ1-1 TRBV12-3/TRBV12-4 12 CASSFRGTEAFF TGTGCCAGCAGTTTCAGGGGAACTGAAGCTTTCTTT
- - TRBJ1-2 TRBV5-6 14 CASSLRGSGYGYTF TGTGCCAGCAGCTTACGAGGGAGCGGCTATGGCTACACCTTC
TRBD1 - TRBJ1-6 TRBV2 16 CASSPDRDSYNSPLHF TGTGCCAGCAGTCCTGACAGGGACTCCTATAATTCACCCCTCCACTTT
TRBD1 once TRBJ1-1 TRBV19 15 CASRMGQGAHTEAFF TGTGCCAGTAGGATGGGACAGGGGGCCCACACTGAAGCTTTCTTT
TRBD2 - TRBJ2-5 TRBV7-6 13 CASTSSGQETQYF TGTGCCAGCACCTCTAGCGGCCAAGAGACCCAGTACTTC
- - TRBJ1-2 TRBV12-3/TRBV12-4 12 CASSLRVYGYTF TGTGCCAGCAGCCTTCGGGTATATGGCTACACCTTC
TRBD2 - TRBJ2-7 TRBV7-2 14 CASRLAGGPYEQYF TGTGCCAGCAGGCTAGCGGGGGGGCCATACGAGCAGTACTTC
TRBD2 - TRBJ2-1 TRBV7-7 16 CASSSGGGGAVNEQFF TGTGCTAGCAGCTCAGGAGGCGGGGGGGCGGTCAATGAGCAGTTCTTC
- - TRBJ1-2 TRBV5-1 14 CASRRDTSFGGYTF TGCGCCAGTCGCCGGGACACGTCTTTCGGAGGCTACACCTTC
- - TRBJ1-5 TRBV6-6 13 CASSQQGNQPQHF TGTGCCAGCAGCCAACAGGGCAATCAGCCCCAGCATTTT
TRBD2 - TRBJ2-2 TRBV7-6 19 CASSLVGASGGANTGELFF TGTGCCAGCAGCTTAGTCGGCGCTAGCGGGGGGGCGAACACCGGGGAGCTGTTTTTT
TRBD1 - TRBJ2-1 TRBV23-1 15 CASSQGDRFYNEQFF TGCGCCAGCAGTCAAGGGGACAGGTTCTACAATGAGCAGTTCTTC
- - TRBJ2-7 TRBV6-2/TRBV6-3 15 CASSYPDSSSYEQYF TGTGCCAGCAGTTACCCGGACAGTAGCTCCTACGAGCAGTACTTC
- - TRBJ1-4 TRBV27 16 CASSLSRGSSGEKLFF TGTGCCAGCAGTTTATCCCGGGGATCTTCGGGTGAAAAACTGTTTTTT
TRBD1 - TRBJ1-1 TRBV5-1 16 CASSQHLDREVTEAFF TGCGCCAGCAGCCAACACTTGGACAGGGAGGTCACTGAAGCTTTCTTT
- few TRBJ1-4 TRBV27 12 CATGSTNEKLFF TGTGCCACAGGTTCAACTAATGAAAAACTGTTTTTT
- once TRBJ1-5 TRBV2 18 CASSRNLQGSHNNQPQHF TGTGCCAGCAGTAGAAACTTACAGGGATCCCACAACAATCAGCCCCAGCATTTT
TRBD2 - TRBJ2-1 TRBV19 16 CASSQGLAGGFDEQFF TGTGCCAGTAGTCAGGGACTAGCGGGAGGGTTCGATGAGCAGTTCTTC
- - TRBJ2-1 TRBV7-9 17 CASSSPWRGSSYNEQFF TGTGCCAGCAGCTCTCCGTGGCGGGGTAGCTCCTACAATGAGCAGTTCTTC